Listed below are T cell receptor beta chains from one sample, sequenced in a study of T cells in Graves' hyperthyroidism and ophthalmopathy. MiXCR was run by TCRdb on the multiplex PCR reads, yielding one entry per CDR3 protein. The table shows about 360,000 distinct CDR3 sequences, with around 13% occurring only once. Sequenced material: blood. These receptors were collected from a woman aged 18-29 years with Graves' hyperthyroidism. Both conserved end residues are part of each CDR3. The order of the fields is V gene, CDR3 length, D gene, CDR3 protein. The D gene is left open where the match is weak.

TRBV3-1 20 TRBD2 CASSQDIPTSGSYSTDTQYF
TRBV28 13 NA CASRGGAQETQYF
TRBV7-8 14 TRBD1 CASSPDRLEETQYF
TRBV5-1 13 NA CASSPGNKLPLHF
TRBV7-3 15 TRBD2 CASSASGTRMGTQYF
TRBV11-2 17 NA CASSSSGSPATNEKLFF
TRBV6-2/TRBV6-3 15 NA CASSVGVSSNQPQHF
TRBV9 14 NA CASSVGGGPTEAFF
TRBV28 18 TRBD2 CASSLAYVTSGFTDTQYF
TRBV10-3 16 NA CAISESTSTFNSPLHF
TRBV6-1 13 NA CASTDGPPPEAFF
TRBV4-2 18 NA CASSQDPPGTSSGNTIYF
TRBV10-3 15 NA CAISAQAASIEKLFF
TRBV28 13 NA CASSEGTAYEQYF
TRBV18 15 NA CASSQWTTPYNEQFF
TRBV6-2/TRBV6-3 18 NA CASSYSQGPPFGNQPQHF
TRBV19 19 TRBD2 CASSIQGLAGGSNTGELFF
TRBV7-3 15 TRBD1 CASSEEGARGNTIYF
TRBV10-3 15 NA CAIAQGQIINYEQYF
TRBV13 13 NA CASSLIQDNEQFF
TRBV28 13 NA CASSLPPIETQYF
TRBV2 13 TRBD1 CARTTGVNTEAFF
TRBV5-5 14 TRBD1 CASSFATGDQPQHF
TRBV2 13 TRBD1 CASNGQGLETQYF
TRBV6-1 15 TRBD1 CASRPPGTGDYEQYF
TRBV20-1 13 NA CSARDWVVSEQYF
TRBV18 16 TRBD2 CASSQREGFVTGELFF
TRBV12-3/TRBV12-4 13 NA CASSPRRTFEQYF
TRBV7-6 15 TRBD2 CASSSGLGGFDEQFF
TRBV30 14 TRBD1 CAAGQELSGNTIYF
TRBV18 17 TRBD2 CASSPQPKLAGTNEQFF
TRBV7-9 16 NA CASSSGPRGFQETQYF
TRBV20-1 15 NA CSARDGVAGTDTQYF
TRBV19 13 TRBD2 CASSIGTSYEQFF
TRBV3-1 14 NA CASSQVLDSTEAFF
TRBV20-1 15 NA CSARLRERGYNEQFF
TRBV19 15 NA CASSAPMGSTYEQYF
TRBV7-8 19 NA CASSLSFPRDHITNYGYTF
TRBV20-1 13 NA CSARPGADNEQFF
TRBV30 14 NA CAWMFWTPNTEAFF
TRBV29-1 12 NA CSVDVGSYEQYF
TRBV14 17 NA CASSQGGWGALNTEAFF
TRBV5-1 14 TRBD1 CASSLGAGGYGYTF
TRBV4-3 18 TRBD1 CASSQDRGTGAPLDGYTF
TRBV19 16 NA CASSMWNPGRDTEAFF
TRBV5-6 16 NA CASSLDGNPGYNEQFF
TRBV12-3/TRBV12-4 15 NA CASSFGGQATDTQYF
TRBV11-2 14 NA CASSSRSHRDEQFF
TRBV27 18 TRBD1 CASRPGGRFPPPNSPLHF
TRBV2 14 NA CASNTGMVAGELFF
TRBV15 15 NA CATSHRDNVHNEQFF
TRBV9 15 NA CASSVAQGWTDTQYF
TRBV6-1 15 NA CASSGYSGGNTEAFF
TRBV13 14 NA CASVGDKLNTEAFF
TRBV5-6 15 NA CASSLWETGGETQYF
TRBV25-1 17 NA CASSDRAGVRGADTQYF